What follows are 7 T cell receptor beta chains derived from one specimen sequenced in a study of cytomegalovirus exposure and HLA in healthy donors. The PCR contained 60 Vbeta and 13 Jbeta primers. Clones were read by immunoSEQ multiplex PCR, and TCRdb kept only the in-frame ones, dropping some. The sample holds over 80,000 clones, around 74% seen once. The sequencing input was PBMCs. These receptor sequences come from a female donor in good health and CMV-seropositive.

The chain links TRBV10-1 to TRBJ1-6, with 7 bases that match TRBD1. J was trimmed by 9 bases and V by 3 bases; bases with no gene match: 5. The CDR3 has 14 amino acids. The germline CDR1 and CDR2 sequences are WNHNN and SYGVQD (reference sequence). The CDR3 here is CASSEEGTVSPLHF. The CDR3 DNA is TGCGCCAGCAGTGAAGAAGGGACAGTTTCACCCCTCCACTTT.

This chain connects TRBV30 to TRBJ2-7; D remains unclear. The ends were cut back, 4 bases at V and 1 base at J, with 14 bases in the middle. In germline, CDR1 is GTSNPN, CDR2 SVGIG (reference sequence). The CDR3 is 14 residues long. CDR3 sequence: CAWTESETSYEQYF. CDR3 coding DNA: TGTGCCTGGACAGAGTCAGAGACTTCCTACGAGCAGTACTTC.

This clone has a handful of counts. This chain connects TRBV5-4 to TRBJ2-1, with 9 bases identical to TRBD1. CDR3 length: 15 amino acids. Germline trimming cut 0 bases from V and 9 bases from J; bases unmatched to any gene: 7. Germline CDR1 is SGHNT and CDR2 is YYREEE (reference sequence). CDR3 residues: CASSLAGTGLGEQFF. In DNA, the CDR3 is TGTGCCAGCAGCTTGGCCGGGACAGGGTTAGGTGAGCAGTTCTTC. Together with reference TRBV5-4 and TRBJ2-1, the CDR3 gives the full variable domain: ETGVTQSPTHLIKTRGQQVTLRCSSQSGHNTVSWYQQALGQGPQFIFQYYREEENGRGNFPPRFSGLQFPNYSSELNVNALELDDSALYLCASSLAGTGLGEQFFGPGTRLTVL.

Comments on this clone: This CDR3 is also generated by other DNA sequences in the sample. The gene calls are TRBV10-3 and TRBJ1-5; unclear D gene. Looked up from germline, CDR1 is ENHRY and CDR2 is SYGVKD. This CDR3 contains 13 residues. Trimming took off 6 bases at V and 5 bases at J, with 11 bases between the two ends. The DNA for the CDR3 is TGTGCCATCAGAGGGAGAGAGGATCAGCCCCAGCATTTT. It is translated as CAIRGREDQPQHF.

The CDR3 sequence: CASSERGTGNQPQHF. CDR3 sequence (DNA): TGTGCCAGCAGTGAAAGAGGGACAGGGAATCAGCCCCAGCATTTT. This chain joins TRBV6-1 and TRBJ1-5, with TRBD1 matching 9 bases. Germline CDR1 is MNHNS and CDR2 is SASEGT. The CDR3 length is 15 residues. J was trimmed by 4 bases and V by 2 bases; bases with no gene match: 3.

This chain uses TRBV9 with TRBJ1-4; 7 positions match TRBD1. The V segment lost 3 bases and the J segment 7 bases; nucleotides outside the gene matches: 9. Germline V gives CDR1 SGDLS, CDR2 YYNGEE. The CDR3 runs 15 residues. This CDR3 is CASSAEGQRAEKLFF. The CDR3 DNA reads TGTGCCAGCAGCGCAGAGGGACAGAGAGCTGAAAAACTGTTTTTT.

The CDR3 bases are TGTGCCAGCAGTCGCGGGAGTCGGGAGACCCAGTACTTC. It translates to CASSRGSRETQYF. This rearrangement joins TRBV28 to TRBJ2-5; 7 nucleotides line up with TRBD2. The CDR3 runs 13 residues. The V gene's germline CDR1 is MDHEN and CDR2 SYDVKM. Trimming cost V 5 bases and J 5 bases; bases outside gene matches: 5.